This paragraph reports one TCR beta chain. The record originates from a study of cytomegalovirus exposure and HLA in healthy donors. This CDR3 has 20 residues. Primers for the PCR totalled 60 Vbeta and 13 Jbeta. Profiling relied on immunoSEQ multiplex PCR, and the TCRdb table lists in-frame clones only, not all of them. This sample carries around 140,000 clones, about 80% of them seen once, and the ten largest clones take 1.5% to 2%. The chain joins TRBV12-2 to TRBJ2-2; the D call of TRBD2 is as the table states it, not checked on the DNA. TRBV12-2 is tagged as a pseudogene. The source material was PBMCs. This sequence was found in a man between 35 and 55 years old in good health and CMV-seronegative. The CDR3 DNA sequence: TGTGCAAGTCGCTCGCGCCGGCCCCTTACTAGCGGGAGGGGTACCGGGGAGCTGTTTTTT. Protein: CASRSRRPLTSGRGTGELFF.